A selection of T cell receptor beta chains follows, all from one sample in a study of T cell responses to AZD1222 COVID-19 vaccine. Method: immunoSEQ multiplex PCR; TCRdb's copy keeps in-frame clones and lacks some. This sample has around 100,000 clones, with 70% to 90% found just once. The input for sequencing was peripheral blood, taken on day 0 of AZD1222 vaccination. These receptors all stem from an adult in good health. The CDR3 runs from the conserved cysteine through the conserved F or W. The D gene is left open where the match is weak. Clone size, where shown, is once, few, many, or a class for clones that have expanded.

>-|TRBJ1-2|TRBD1|TRBV5-4
CASSPGQGFNYGYTF
TGTGCCAGCAGCCCCGGACAGGGGTTCAACTATGGCTACACCTTC
>-|TRBJ1-1|-|TRBV2
CASSGFPRRNTEAFF
TGTGCCAGCAGTGGCTTCCCGAGAAGGAATACTGAAGCTTTCTTT
>-|TRBJ2-7|TRBD1|TRBV10-3
CAISETGGSEQYF
TGTGCCATCAGTGAGACAGGGGGAAGCGAGCAGTACTTC
>-|TRBJ2-1|-|TRBV2
CASSESAADNEQFF
TGTGCCAGCAGTGAATCGGCGGCAGACAATGAGCAGTTCTTC
>-|TRBJ2-1|TRBD1|TRBV29-1
CSAAGTGDFSSYNEQFF
TGCAGCGCCGCCGGGACAGGAGACTTCAGCTCCTACAATGAGCAGTTCTTC
>-|TRBJ2-6|-|TRBV6-1
CASSDPGVGANVLTF
TGTGCCAGCAGTGATCCGGGGGTCGGGGCCAACGTCCTGACTTTC
>-|TRBJ1-1|-|TRBV19
CASSISQLMNTEAFF
TGTGCCAGTAGTATATCGCAGCTCATGAACACTGAAGCTTTCTTT
>-|TRBJ1-4|-|TRBV6-5
CASSRWTVGEKLFF
TGTGCCAGCAGTAGATGGACAGTCGGGGAAAAACTGTTTTTT
>once|TRBJ1-5|-|TRBV6-2/TRBV6-3
CASSSLNRVDQPQHF
TGTGCCAGCAGTTCCCTTAATAGGGTTGATCAGCCCCAGCATTTT
>-|TRBJ1-1|-|TRBV12-3/TRBV12-4
CASSLRKNTEAFF
TGTGCCAGCAGTTTACGGAAGAACACTGAAGCTTTCTTT
>-|TRBJ2-5|TRBD2|TRBV2
CASMRERAETQYF
TGTGCCAGCATGCGGGAGAGGGCAGAGACCCAGTACTTC